These T cell receptor beta chains were read from a single sample in a study of beta chain features in type 1 diabetes. Some clones are missing from TCRdb's copy, which holds only in-frame ones; the method was immunoSEQ multiplex PCR. The sample lists approximately 340,000 clones, more than 13% occurring once. Material for sequencing was naive CD4+ T cells from blood. Receptors were obtained from a woman between 18 and 30 years old in good health. Each CDR3 is given with its conserved first and last residue. A D gene is named only where the DNA matches it firmly. Some rows mark clone size as missing; the rest say once, few, many or name a class of expanded clone.

j_gene: TRBJ2-7; d_gene: .; abundance: few; v_gene: TRBV5-1; CDR3aa: CASSLALVGTYEQYF; CDR3nt: TGCGCCAGCAGCTTGGCACTAGTCGGAACCTACGAGCAGTACTTC
j_gene: TRBJ2-7; d_gene: .; abundance: .; v_gene: TRBV30; CDR3aa: CAWTDGQLTSYEQYF; CDR3nt: TGTGCCTGGACCGACGGACAGCTTACCTCCTACGAGCAGTACTTC
j_gene: TRBJ2-7; d_gene: .; abundance: .; v_gene: TRBV7-9; CDR3aa: CASSNQGLGGVYEQYF; CDR3nt: TGTGCCAGCAGCAACCAGGGCCTCGGGGGTGTCTACGAGCAGTACTTC
j_gene: TRBJ2-1; d_gene: TRBD1; abundance: few; v_gene: TRBV29-1; CDR3aa: CSARQGSSNEQFF; CDR3nt: TGCAGCGCAAGACAGGGCTCCAGCAATGAGCAGTTCTTC
j_gene: TRBJ1-2; d_gene: .; abundance: few; v_gene: TRBV5-1; CDR3aa: CASSLTGYGYTF; CDR3nt: TGCGCCAGCAGCTTGACAGGCTATGGCTACACCTTC
j_gene: TRBJ2-1; d_gene: TRBD2; abundance: .; v_gene: TRBV18; CDR3aa: CASSPPGLAGGTNEQFF; CDR3nt: TGTGCCAGCTCACCACCGGGACTAGCGGGAGGCACCAATGAGCAGTTCTTC
j_gene: TRBJ2-7; d_gene: .; abundance: few; v_gene: TRBV5-4; CDR3aa: CASSFRGSYEQYF; CDR3nt: TGTGCCAGCAGCTTCAGGGGCTCCTACGAGCAGTACTTC
j_gene: TRBJ2-7; d_gene: .; abundance: .; v_gene: TRBV15; CDR3aa: CATSSFGTYNYEQYF; CDR3nt: TGTGCCACCAGCAGTTTTGGGACTTATAACTACGAGCAGTACTTC
j_gene: TRBJ2-5; d_gene: .; abundance: few; v_gene: TRBV2; CDR3aa: CASTRTGNGKETQYF; CDR3nt: TGTGCCAGCACCAGAACAGGGAATGGCAAAGAGACCCAGTACTTC
j_gene: TRBJ2-1; d_gene: TRBD2; abundance: few; v_gene: TRBV4-2; CDR3aa: CASTVGLAGVNEQFF; CDR3nt: TGTGCCAGCACCGTTGGACTAGCGGGAGTCAATGAGCAGTTCTTC
j_gene: TRBJ2-5; d_gene: .; abundance: few; v_gene: TRBV5-4; CDR3aa: CASSLGARPTQYF; CDR3nt: TGTGCCAGCAGCTTGGGGGCCCGACCGACCCAGTACTTC
j_gene: TRBJ2-6; d_gene: .; abundance: .; v_gene: TRBV27; CDR3aa: CASSPLGGGANVLTF; CDR3nt: TGTGCCAGCAGTCCGCTAGGGGGTGGGGCCAACGTCCTGACTTTC
j_gene: TRBJ1-4; d_gene: .; abundance: few; v_gene: TRBV30; CDR3aa: CAWSGTGFTNEKLFF; CDR3nt: TGTGCCTGGAGTGGTACAGGGTTCACTAATGAAAAACTGTTTTTT
j_gene: TRBJ2-1; d_gene: .; abundance: few; v_gene: TRBV5-1; CDR3aa: CASSFPGLSNNEQFF; CDR3nt: TGCGCCAGCAGCTTCCCCGGTCTGAGTAACAATGAGCAGTTCTTC
j_gene: TRBJ2-4; d_gene: TRBD1; abundance: .; v_gene: TRBV28; CDR3aa: CASSKTGDIAKNIQYF; CDR3nt: TGTGCCAGCAGTAAAACAGGGGATATAGCCAAAAACATTCAGTACTTC
j_gene: TRBJ1-4; d_gene: .; abundance: .; v_gene: TRBV30; CDR3aa: CASLTGYAEKLFF; CDR3nt: TGTGCCTCGCTAACAGGGTATGCAGAAAAACTGTTTTTT
j_gene: TRBJ2-2; d_gene: .; abundance: .; v_gene: TRBV6-6; CDR3aa: CASSYSRGGAGELFF; CDR3nt: TGTGCCAGCAGTTACTCGAGAGGGGGTGCCGGGGAGCTGTTTTTT
j_gene: TRBJ2-2; d_gene: TRBD1; abundance: .; v_gene: TRBV10-3; CDR3aa: CASRQGVTGELFF; CDR3nt: TGTGCCTCAAGACAGGGTGTGACCGGGGAGCTGTTTTTT
j_gene: TRBJ2-7; d_gene: .; abundance: .; v_gene: TRBV28; CDR3aa: CASSFGRQILSEQYF; CDR3nt: TGTGCCAGCAGTTTCGGTCGACAAATCCTCAGCGAGCAGTACTTC
j_gene: TRBJ1-5; d_gene: .; abundance: .; v_gene: TRBV30; CDR3aa: CAWSEQTGNQPQHF; CDR3nt: TGTGCCTGGAGTGAACAAACAGGGAATCAGCCCCAGCATTTT
j_gene: TRBJ2-2; d_gene: TRBD2; abundance: .; v_gene: TRBV9; CDR3aa: CASSVEGAGASGELFF; CDR3nt: TGTGCCAGCAGCGTAGAAGGCGCGGGAGCTTCGGGGGAGCTGTTTTTT
j_gene: TRBJ2-1; d_gene: .; abundance: few; v_gene: TRBV28; CDR3aa: CASSSLSYNEQFF; CDR3nt: TGTGCCAGCAGTTCTCTCTCCTACAATGAGCAGTTCTTC
j_gene: TRBJ2-1; d_gene: TRBD2; abundance: .; v_gene: TRBV29-1; CDR3aa: CSVERTSVNEQFF; CDR3nt: TGCAGCGTTGAGAGGACTAGCGTAAATGAGCAGTTCTTC
j_gene: TRBJ2-1; d_gene: .; abundance: few; v_gene: TRBV7-9; CDR3aa: CASSLRLASYNEQFF; CDR3nt: TGTGCCAGCAGTCTCCGGCTAGCTTCCTACAATGAGCAGTTCTTC
j_gene: TRBJ2-7; d_gene: .; abundance: few; v_gene: TRBV28; CDR3aa: CASSLGQGLKQYF; CDR3nt: TGTGCCAGCAGTTTGGGGCAGGGGCTGAAGCAGTACTTC
j_gene: TRBJ2-1; d_gene: TRBD2; abundance: .; v_gene: TRBV7-9; CDR3aa: CASSWGGSANEQFF; CDR3nt: TGTGCCAGCAGCTGGGGGGGTAGCGCAAATGAGCAGTTCTTC
j_gene: TRBJ2-6; d_gene: .; abundance: few; v_gene: TRBV4-2; CDR3aa: CASSQATGEDSGANVLTF; CDR3nt: TGTGCCAGCAGCCAAGCTACAGGGGAGGATTCAGGGGCCAACGTCCTGACTTTC
j_gene: TRBJ2-2; d_gene: TRBD2; abundance: .; v_gene: TRBV4-2; CDR3aa: CASSPGTRGNGELFF; CDR3nt: TGTGCCAGCAGCCCCGGGACTAGGGGAAACGGGGAGCTGTTTTTT
j_gene: TRBJ2-1; d_gene: .; abundance: .; v_gene: TRBV7-7; CDR3aa: CASSLGRVNEQFF; CDR3nt: TGTGCCAGCAGCTTAGGCAGGGTCAATGAGCAGTTCTTC